The 15 T cell receptor beta chains reported below all come from one sample, sequenced in a study of response to subunit inactivated influenza vaccine. MiXCR, run by TCRdb on the RT-PCR reads, gives a single entry per CDR3 protein. The sample contains just under 550,000 distinct CDR3 sequences, under 25% of which appear only once. Another study also made use of these data, one on T cells expressing NK-cell markers. This second study says: The authors made TCR beta cDNA libraries by 5'RACE template switching. This switching added a universal primer site and UMIs.

Sequences were derived from CD4+ T cells sorted from PBMCs, sampled less than 13 days after vaccination. These receptors were collected from a man in his forties or fifties who received an inactivated influenza vaccine.

This clonotype was seen only a few times. The rearrangement uses TRBV28 and TRBJ2-7; D gene ambiguous. Germline-derived CDR1 and CDR2 are MDHEN and SYDVKM. Trimming stripped 2 bases from V and 2 bases from J, with 10 bases between. The CDR3 sequence is 14 residues long. The CDR3 region is CASSLMRTTYEQYF. CDR3 nucleotides: TGTGCCAGCAGTTTAATGCGCACCACCTACGAGCAGTACTTC.

The sample holds a few counts of this clonotype. The V and J genes are TRBV12-3 or TRBV12-4 and TRBJ2-3; D possibly corresponds to TRBD1 (6 bases). V lost 3 bases and J 8 bases, leaving 12 bases between the germline ends. This CDR3 has 13 residues. The CDR3, as DNA: TGTGCCAGCAGTTTCAGGGGTCAAGGTACGCAGTATTTT. This encodes CASSFRGQGTQYF.

The rearrangement uses TRBV4-3 and TRBJ1-4; a possible D gene is TRBD1 (5 bases). The V gene's germline CDR1 is LGHNA and CDR2 YSLEER. The CDR3 extends over 15 amino acids. Trimming stripped 3 bases from V and 0 bases from J, with 8 bases between. CDR3 DNA sequence: TGCGCCAGCAGCCATGGGGGGGCAACTAATGAAAAACTGTTTTTT. Protein: CASSHGGATNEKLFF.

This clonotype was seen only once. V is TRBV11-1 and J is TRBJ2-3, with 12 bases matching TRBD2. Per the germline V gene, CDR1 is SGHAT and CDR2 is FQDESV (reference sequence). CDR3 length: 15 residues. Germline trimming cut 5 bases from V and 6 bases from J; bases unmatched to any gene: 6. Here the CDR3 reads CASSTLAGGRDTQYF. The CDR3 DNA reads TGTGCCAGCAGCACCCTAGCGGGGGGGCGCGATACGCAGTATTTT.

The chain employs TRBV24-1 and TRBJ2-2; 9 bases are shared with TRBD2. Germline V gives CDR1 KGHDR, CDR2 SFDVKD. The CDR3 extends over 15 amino acids. V was clipped by 9 bases and J by 1 base; unmatched bases: 5. The CDR3: CATRSSGGNTGELFF. For the CDR3, the DNA is TGTGCCACCCGTAGTAGCGGGGGGAACACCGGGGAGCTGTTTTTT.

The chain is built from TRBV5-1 and TRBJ2-1; D is tentatively TRBD1 or TRBD2 (5 bases each). V lost 5 bases, J lost 6 bases, and 12 bases lay in between. The germline V gene encodes CDR1 SGHRS and CDR2 YFSETQ. The CDR3 is 13 residues long. Here the CDR3 reads CASRGDAGNEQFF. CDR3 DNA: TGCGCCAGCAGGGGGGACGCCGGCAATGAGCAGTTCTTC.

About this clonotype itself: Germline and junction disagree at one end, which may indicate a read error. V gene TRBV20-1 combines with J gene TRBJ2-2, with 7 bases fitting TRBD1. This CDR3 comprises 15 residues. CDR1 is DFQATT and CDR2 is SNEGSKA in the germline V gene (reference sequence). The CDR3 coding sequence is TGCAGTGCTAGGGTTAGACAGGGTCGGACCGGGGACCTGTTTTTT. This translates into CSARVRQGRTGDLFF.

As to this clonotype: Germline and junction disagree at one end, which may indicate a read error. The chain is built from TRBV29-1 and TRBJ2-3, with 9 bases matching TRBD2. Germline values: CDR1 SQVTM, CDR2 ANQGSEA. CDR3 length equals 15 residues. The CDR3, as DNA: TGCAGCGCCCAACGGGCGGGGGGGCCGGGGGATACTCAGTATTTT. This codes for CSAQRAGGPGDTQYF.

V and J are TRBV12-3 or TRBV12-4 and TRBJ2-1, with D maybe TRBD1 (5 bases). The CDR3 totals 14 residues. V lost 3 bases, J lost 9 bases, and 15 bases lay in between. The CDR3 DNA is TGTGCCAGCAGTTTGGGGATCGGTAGGGGTGAGCAGTTCTTC. Its translation: CASSLGIGRGEQFF.

The chain employs TRBV11-2 and TRBJ2-7; possible D gene TRBD2, 6 bases. Trimming removed 0 bases at V and 3 bases at J, with 9 bases between. CDR3 length equals 14 residues. From germline, CDR1 is SGHAT and CDR2 FQNNGV. CDR3 loop: CASSLERDFYEQYF. The CDR3 DNA sequence: TGTGCCAGCAGCTTAGAGCGGGACTTCTACGAGCAGTACTTC. Filled out from reference TRBV11-2 and TRBJ2-7, the complete variable domain reads EAGVAQSPRYKIIEKRQSVAFWCNPISGHATLYWYQQILGQGPKLLIQFQNNGVVDDSQLPKDRFSAERLKGVDSTLKIQPAKLEDSAVYLCASSLERDFYEQYFGPGTRLTVT.

The rearrangement joins TRBV11-2 to TRBJ2-7; weak D call: TRBD1 (6 bases). The V and J ends lost 8 bases and 0 bases respectively, with 14 bases between them. Germline V gives CDR1 SGHAT, CDR2 FQNNGV. This CDR3 comprises 14 residues. CDR3 region: CASGVTGSSYEQYF. In DNA, the CDR3 is TGTGCCAGCGGTGTGACAGGTAGCTCCTACGAGCAGTACTTC.

V usage is TRBV14 and J usage is TRBJ1-2, with TRBD1 matching over 10 bases. The CDR3 is 14 amino acids. From germline, CDR1 is SGHDN and CDR2 FVKESK. V lost 4 bases, J lost 5 bases, and 4 bases stayed unmatched. CDR3 DNA: TGTGCCAGCAGCCGGGACAGGGGATCGTATGGCTACACCTTC. Amino acid sequence: CASSRDRGSYGYTF.

This chain joins TRBV5-1 and TRBJ2-7; 7 bases line up with TRBD2. From germline, CDR1 is SGHRS and CDR2 YFSETQ. The CDR3 contains 16 residues. V gave up 4 bases and J gave up 3 bases; unmatched junction bases: 13. CDR3: CASSQSTGGRGYEQYF. DNA for the CDR3: TGCGCCAGCAGCCAATCCACGGGGGGAAGGGGCTACGAGCAGTACTTC.

This chain connects TRBV3-1 to TRBJ1-2; D is unclear. The CDR3 totals 12 residues. V dropped 5 bases and J dropped 1 base, with 5 bases sitting between them. Germline CDR1 reads LGHDT; CDR2 reads YNNKEL (reference sequence). The CDR3 sequence is CASSYSNYGYTF. The CDR3 coding sequence is TGTGCCAGCAGCTACAGTAACTATGGCTACACCTTC.

The V and J genes are TRBV2 and TRBJ1-3; D is ambiguous. Germline-derived CDR1 and CDR2 are SNHLY and FYNNEI. The CDR3 runs 15 residues. V lost 6 bases and J lost 1, with 13 bases in between. The CDR3 sequence: CASRTTEFSGNTIYF. For the CDR3, the DNA is TGTGCCAGCAGGACCACAGAGTTTTCTGGAAACACCATATATTTT.